Listed here is a single TCR beta chain. The target antigen is unknown. This record comes from a study of shared clonotypes between healthy human individuals. For the study at large: Each donor contributed plates that comprised three CD4 naive, three CD4 memory, two CD8 naive and one CD8 memory.

Study-level results: Clonotype sharing across a handful of donors was observed for approximately 5% of naive CD4 clonotypes.

The CDR3 consists of 16 residues. The V and J ends lost 2 bases and 3 bases respectively, with 16 bases between them. Germline V CDR1 and CDR2: MGHRA, YSYEKL. Measured with immunoSEQ multiplex PCR; TCRdb has only the in-frame clones, and not every one. The sample contains 650,000 to 700,000 clones, 90% of which appear only once. The clonotype originates from a man aged 18 to 30 in good health. Some clones in this sample may be carry-over from other donors' samples. Sequencing used memory CD8+ T cells from PBMCs. Subset reported: CD45RO+ cells pooled with CCR7-negative TemRA cells. V and J are TRBV4-1 and TRBJ1-1, with D unresolved. The CDR3 DNA is TGCGCCAGCAGCCAACTCGAGGGTACCGGGGACACTGAAGCTTTCTTT. The encoded protein is CASSQLEGTGDTEAFF.